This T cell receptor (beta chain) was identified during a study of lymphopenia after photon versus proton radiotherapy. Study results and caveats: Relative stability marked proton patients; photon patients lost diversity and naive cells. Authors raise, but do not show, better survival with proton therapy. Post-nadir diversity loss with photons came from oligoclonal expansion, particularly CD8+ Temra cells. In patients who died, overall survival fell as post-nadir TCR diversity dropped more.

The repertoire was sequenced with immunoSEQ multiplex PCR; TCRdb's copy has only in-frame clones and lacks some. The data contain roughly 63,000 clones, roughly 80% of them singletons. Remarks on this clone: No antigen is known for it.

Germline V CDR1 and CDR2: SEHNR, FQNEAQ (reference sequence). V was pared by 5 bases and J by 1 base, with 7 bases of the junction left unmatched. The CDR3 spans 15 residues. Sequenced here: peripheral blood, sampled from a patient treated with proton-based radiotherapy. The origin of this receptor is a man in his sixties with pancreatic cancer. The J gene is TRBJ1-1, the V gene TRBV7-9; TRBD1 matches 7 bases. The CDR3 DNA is TGTGCCAGCAGCCCGCCGGGACAGAGGAACACTGAAGCTTTCTTT. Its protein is CASSPPGQRNTEAFF.